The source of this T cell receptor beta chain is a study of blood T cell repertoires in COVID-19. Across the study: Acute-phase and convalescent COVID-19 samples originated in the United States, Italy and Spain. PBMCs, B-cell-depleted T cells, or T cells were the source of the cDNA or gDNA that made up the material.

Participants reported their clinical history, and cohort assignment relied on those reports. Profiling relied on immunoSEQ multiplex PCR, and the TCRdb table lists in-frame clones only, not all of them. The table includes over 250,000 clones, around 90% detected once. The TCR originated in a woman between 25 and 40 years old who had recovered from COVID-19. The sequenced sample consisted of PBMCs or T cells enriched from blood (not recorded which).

For the CDR3, the DNA is TGTGCCAGCAGCTTGGGCAGGGGAATTCTCGGCTATGGCTACACCTTC. It translates to CASSLGRGILGYGYTF. This chain joins TRBV5-6 and TRBJ1-2; TRBD1 is a possible D gene (6 bases). The CDR3 has 16 residues. V gave up 0 bases and J gave up 4 bases, with 16 bases separating them. The germline gives CDR1 SGHDT, CDR2 YYEEEE.